The following is a TCR beta chain sequence with its context. This entry comes from a study of blood T cell repertoires in COVID-19. Study context: Nucleic acid was either cDNA or gDNA, and it came from T cells, B-cell-depleted T cells, or PBMCs.

CDR3 length equals 14 residues. Germline CDR1 and CDR2: PRHDT and FYEKMQ (reference sequence). Trimming pared 8 bases from V and 4 bases from J, leaving 16 bases between. Using immunoSEQ multiplex PCR, the repertoire was profiled, and TCRdb retains in-frame clones only, with some absent. This sample has about 100,000 clones, with 80% to 95% found just once. The origin of this receptor is a man aged 70 or older with acute or convalescent COVID-19. The chain uses TRBV13 and TRBJ2-3; perhaps TRBD2 as D (6 bases). What was sequenced was peripheral blood. CDR3 in DNA: TGTGCCAGCGCCCGCGCCGGGGGTTCAGATACGCAGTATTTT. This translates into CASARAGGSDTQYF.